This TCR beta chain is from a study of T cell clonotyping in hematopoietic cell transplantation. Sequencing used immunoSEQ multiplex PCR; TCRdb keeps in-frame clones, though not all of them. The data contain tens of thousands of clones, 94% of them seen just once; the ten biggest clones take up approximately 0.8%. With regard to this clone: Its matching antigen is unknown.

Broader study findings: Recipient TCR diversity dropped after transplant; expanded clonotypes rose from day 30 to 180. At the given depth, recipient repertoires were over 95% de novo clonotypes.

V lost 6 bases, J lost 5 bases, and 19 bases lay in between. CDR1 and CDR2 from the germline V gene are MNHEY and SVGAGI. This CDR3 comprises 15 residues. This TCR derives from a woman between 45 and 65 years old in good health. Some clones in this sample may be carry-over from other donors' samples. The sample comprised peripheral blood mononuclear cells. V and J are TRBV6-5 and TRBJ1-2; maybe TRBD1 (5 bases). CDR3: CASRRLGAEVYGYTF. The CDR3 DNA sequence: TGTGCCAGCAGAAGACTAGGGGCAGAAGTTTATGGCTACACCTTC.